These 24 T cell receptor beta chains came from one sample sequenced in a study of cytomegalovirus exposure and HLA in healthy donors (dated by TCRdb to about 2017). Library preparation used the immunoSEQ multiplex PCR assay. The multiplex PCR relied on a mix of 60 forward primers for TCR Vbeta segments and 13 reverse primers for TCR Jbeta segments. The table comes from immuneACCESS by way of TCRdb, which keeps in-frame sequences with V and J called. Part of the clones is missing from these tables; in studies checked, under half for an unresolved V gene and the rest for unknown reasons. This sample holds around 140,000 clones; 77% were observed only once. The ten most abundant clones make up 3.5% to 5% of the sample. The sequencing sample was made of PBMCs. The receptors were gathered from a male donor in good health and CMV-seropositive.

The rearrangement links TRBV11-2 to TRBJ2-5; TRBD2 matches 13 bases. Germline values: CDR1 SGHAT, CDR2 FQNNGV. The CDR3 covers 16 residues. V dropped 5 bases and J dropped 1; count of bases not matched to a gene: 4. The CDR3 nucleotides are TGTGCCAGCAGCCCCGGACTAGCGGGAGCCCAAGAGACCCAGTACTTC. Protein: CASSPGLAGAQETQYF. Drawing the rest from reference TRBV11-2 and TRBJ2-5, the complete variable domain is EAGVAQSPRYKIIEKRQSVAFWCNPISGHATLYWYQQILGQGPKLLIQFQNNGVVDDSQLPKDRFSAERLKGVDSTLKIQPAKLEDSAVYLCASSPGLAGAQETQYFGPGTRLLVL.

The V gene is TRBV7-2, the J gene TRBJ2-7; 7 nucleotides match TRBD2. J was trimmed by 3 bases and V by 6 bases; bases with no gene match: 2. This CDR3 has 12 amino acids. CDR1 and CDR2 from the germline V gene are SGHTA and FQGNSA. The CDR3 is CASSQRGYEQYF. The CDR3 DNA sequence: TGTGCCAGCAGTCAGCGGGGCTACGAGCAGTACTTC.

CDR3 in DNA: TGTGCCAGCAGTGTGTTCAGGGTCCTCTACGAGCAGTACTTC. Translating gives CASSVFRVLYEQYF. V usage is TRBV2 and J usage is TRBJ2-5, with D possibly being TRBD1 (5 bases). The J call may be mistaken, given a closer DNA end match to TRBJ2-7. CDR1 SNHLY and CDR2 FYNNEI come from the germline V gene. This CDR3 is 14 amino acids long.

In its sample, this clone was seen once. The chain combines TRBV11-1 with TRBJ1-4; 11 bases line up with TRBD1. Germline CDR1 reads SGHAT; CDR2 reads FQDESV (reference sequence). This CDR3 region has 14 residues. The J segment lost 7 bases and the V segment lost 5 bases, leaving 3 bases of the junction unmatched. DNA for the CDR3: TGTGCCAGCAGCCCCGGGACAGGGGGTGAAAAACTGTTTTTT. Encoded protein: CASSPGTGGEKLFF.

This chain connects TRBV28 to TRBJ1-1; D is perhaps TRBD1 (6 bases). The CDR3 length is 13 residues. The V end lost 4 bases, the J end lost 2 bases, and 8 bases lay between the germline ends. Germline V gene data show CDR1 as MDHEN and CDR2 as SYDVKM. The CDR3: CASSWTVNTEAFF. CDR3 sequence (DNA): TGTGCCAGCAGTTGGACAGTTAACACTGAAGCTTTCTTT.

This clone has a single count. This chain links TRBV19 with TRBJ1-2; TRBD1 agrees at 7 bases. From germline, CDR1 is LNHDA and CDR2 SQIVND (reference sequence). V lost 11 bases, J lost 4 bases, and 4 bases stayed unmatched. The CDR3 totals 11 residues. The CDR3 DNA follows: TGTGCCGGCCGGGACAGCTATGGCTACACCTTC. This codes for CAGRDSYGYTF.

The gene calls are TRBV21-1 and TRBJ1-1; the listed D gene, TRBD1, was not tested against the DNA. TRBV21-1 is labeled a pseudogene. There are 14 residues in the CDR3. CDR3 sequence reads: CASNPGQGGTEAFF. Written as DNA, the CDR3 is TGTGCCAGCAACCCGGGACAGGGCGGCACTGAAGCTTTCTTT.

The chain has TRBV19 and TRBJ2-7; the D is unclear. Trimming pared 2 bases from V and 2 bases from J, leaving 13 bases between. The germline V gene encodes CDR1 LNHDA and CDR2 SQIVND (reference sequence). This CDR3 contains 15 residues. CDR3 sequence reads: CASSISETRAYEQYF. CDR3 nucleotide sequence: TGTGCCAGTAGTATATCTGAGACACGAGCCTACGAGCAGTACTTC.

The chain uses TRBV5-1 and TRBJ2-1; 9 nucleotides agree with TRBD2. The germline V gene has CDR1 SGHRS and CDR2 YFSETQ. This CDR3 contains 16 residues. Trimming at V came to 1 base and at J to 8 bases, leaving 10 bases not matched to a gene. The CDR3 DNA is TGCGCCAGCAGCTTGAGTAGCGGGAGCCTGTTAGATGAGCAGTTCTTC. Translation gives CASSLSSGSLLDEQFF.

The chain uses TRBV27 and TRBJ2-7; D remains unclear. The CDR3 length is 11 residues. The germline V gene has CDR1 MNHEY and CDR2 SMNVEV (reference sequence). Trimming pared 8 bases from V and 1 base from J, leaving 6 bases between. The CDR3 loop reads CASLRSYEQYF. CDR3 nucleotide sequence: TGTGCCAGCCTCAGGTCCTACGAGCAGTACTTC.

This clone was seen a few times. The gene calls are TRBV5-1 and TRBJ1-2; a possible D gene is TRBD1 (5 bases). This CDR3 has 15 residues. Germline V gives CDR1 SGHRS, CDR2 YFSETQ. With 4 bases removed from V and 4 bases from J, the gap between germline ends came to 17 bases. The CDR3 sequence is CASSPEAGGVYGYTF. The DNA for the CDR3 is TGCGCCAGCAGCCCTGAGGCGGGAGGGGTCTATGGCTACACCTTC.

V usage is TRBV7-2 and J usage is TRBJ2-3; TRBD2 matches 7 bases. In germline, CDR1 is SGHTA, CDR2 FQGNSA. The CDR3 is made up of 17 amino acids. The trim removed 0 bases at V and 6 bases at J, leaving 12 bases unmatched. CDR3 DNA sequence: TGTGCCAGCAGCTTAGCGATATCGGGAGGAGAGGCGGATACGCAGTATTTT. The encoded protein is CASSLAISGGEADTQYF.

V is TRBV29-1 and J is TRBJ2-5, with D possibly TRBD1 on 5 matching bases. The germline V gene encodes CDR1 SQVTM and CDR2 ANQGSEA. V was shortened by 3 bases and J by 5 bases, with 10 bases between the two germline ends. The CDR3 sequence is 12 residues long. CDR3 sequence: CSVDGAGETQYF. Here the CDR3 DNA reads TGCAGCGTTGATGGGGCTGGGGAGACCCAGTACTTC.

This sequence joins TRBV7-2 and TRBJ1-6; D not resolved. The CDR3 totals 15 residues. The germline CDR1 and CDR2 sequences are SGHTA and FQGNSA. V dropped 5 bases and J dropped 7 bases, with 15 bases sitting between them. The CDR3 DNA sequence: TGTGCCAGCAGCCCTGCCCTATCCTCCAATTCACCCCTCCACTTT. Translation: CASSPALSSNSPLHF.

This clone was detected a few times. The V gene is TRBV28, the J gene TRBJ1-2; TRBD1 matches 9 bases. Germline lookup yields CDR1 MDHEN and CDR2 SYDVKM. The CDR3 is made up of 13 amino acids. The junction had 7 bases not matched to a gene; V was cut back by 7 bases and J by 7 bases. The CDR3 DNA is TGTGCCAGCACCACCGGGACAGGGTTTGGCTACACCTTC. As protein: CASTTGTGFGYTF.

The chain joins TRBV6-5 to TRBJ1-1, with 8 bases lining up with TRBD1. This CDR3 contains 14 residues. Germline loops: CDR1 MNHEY, CDR2 SVGAGI. The V gene end was trimmed by 4 bases and the J gene end by 5 bases; junction bases not matched to a gene: 6. CDR3 sequence reads: CASSSGTGVTEAFF. CDR3 DNA sequence: TGTGCCAGCAGTTCCGGGACAGGCGTGACTGAAGCTTTCTTT.

This chain uses TRBV6-5 with TRBJ2-1; D may be TRBD2 (5 bases). Looked up from germline, CDR1 is MNHEY and CDR2 is SVGAGI. Deletions cut 5 bases from V and 12 bases from J, with 17 bases between. The CDR3 loop spans 13 amino acids. The CDR3 loop is CASSESGPMRQFF. CDR3 in DNA: TGTGCCAGCAGTGAAAGCGGACCAATGAGGCAGTTCTTC.

The DNA for the CDR3 is TGTGCCAGCAGTCGAACCGGGACAGGGTTAGGGGTAGATACGCAGTATTTT. Translated, it gives CASSRTGTGLGVDTQYF. V usage is TRBV2 and J usage is TRBJ2-3, with TRBD1 matching over 9 bases. After removal of 5 bases from V and 5 bases from J, the junction contained 14 bases not matched to a gene. The CDR3 is 17 residues long. Germline V gives CDR1 SNHLY, CDR2 FYNNEI.

The genes are TRBV19 and TRBJ1-5, with D possibly TRBD1 on 6 matching bases. Germline CDR1 reads LNHDA; CDR2 reads SQIVND (reference sequence). The CDR3 contains 14 residues. V shed 3 bases and J shed 9 bases, with 15 bases lying between them. The CDR3 region is CASSIQGPGRPQHF. CDR3 DNA: TGTGCCAGTAGTATTCAGGGGCCGGGAAGGCCCCAGCATTTT.

This clone was picked up a small number of times. This chain uses TRBV6-5 with TRBJ2-7, with D possibly being TRBD1 (6 bases). Per germline, CDR1 MNHEY and CDR2 SVGAGI. Trimming shortened V by 4 bases and J by 3 bases, and 16 bases separated the two germline ends. The CDR3 totals 15 residues. CDR3 DNA: TGTGCCAGCAGTTTAGAGGTACAGGGACGCTACGAGCAGTACTTC. Translating gives CASSLEVQGRYEQYF.

This clone was detected a few times. The gene calls are TRBV28 and TRBJ2-7; D is unresolved. Trimming cost V 6 bases and J 0 bases, with 9 bases left between them. Germline V gives CDR1 MDHEN, CDR2 SYDVKM. This CDR3 has 13 residues. CDR3 sequence (DNA): TGTGCCAGCAGCCCCTACGCCTCCTACGAGCAGTACTTC. Protein product: CASSPYASYEQYF. Based on the CDR3 plus reference TRBV28 and TRBJ2-7, the full variable domain is DVKVTQSSRYLVKRTGEKVFLECVQDMDHENMFWYRQDPGLGLRLIYFSYDVKMKEKGDIPEGYSVSREKKERFSLILESASTNQTSMYLCASSPYASYEQYFGPGTRLTVT.

CDR3 sequence (DNA): TGTGCCAGCACATTGTTGTCTGGGGCCAACGTCCTGACTTTC. Encoded protein: CASTLLSGANVLTF. This sequence joins TRBV27 and TRBJ2-6, with no clear D. Trimming took off 7 bases at V and 1 base at J, with 8 bases between the two ends. CDR3 size: 14 residues. Germline CDR1 and CDR2: MNHEY and SMNVEV (reference sequence).

The chain links TRBV14 to TRBJ2-5, with D possibly TRBD2 on 6 matching bases. The J call may be incorrect, as the DNA end agrees better with TRBJ2-7. CDR3 length equals 15 residues. From germline, CDR1 is SGHDN and CDR2 FVKESK. The CDR3 sequence is CASSQGAGSSYEQYF. The CDR3 DNA reads as TGTGCCAGCAGCCAAGGGGCGGGGAGCTCCTACGAGCAGTACTTC.

This clone was detected only once. This chain uses TRBV9 with TRBJ2-3; D is possibly TRBD2 (5 bases). Germline V gene sequence: CDR1 SGDLS, CDR2 YYNGEE. The CDR3 spans 15 residues. V shed 0 bases and J shed 1 base, with 9 bases lying between them. The CDR3: CASSVASGGTDTQYF. CDR3 in DNA: TGTGCCAGCAGCGTAGCAAGCGGTGGCACAGATACGCAGTATTTT.